This T cell receptor (beta chain) emerged from a study of regulatory T cells in long-lasting Graves disease. Germline values: CDR1 SGHRS, CDR2 YFSETQ. The CDR3 contains 15 residues. V was pared by 0 bases and J by 4 bases, with 10 bases between. As to time point: persistent/refractory GD, antithyroid drugs over 5 years with positive TRAb. The TCR library was prepared using RNA isolated from PBMCs. Overall study results and limits: Study was limited to peripheral blood, excluding thyroid tissue. Persistent disease preferred TRBV28, TRBJ1-2 and TRBJ2-5; new disease, TRBV20-1 and TRBJ2-1.

Points on this clonotype: What it recognizes is unknown.

Construction of TCR beta libraries relied on iRepertoire HTBI primers and on Arm-PCR targeting CDR3 regions. In the source study's methods: In the combined samples, roughly 62 TRBV and under 15 TRBJ segments were identified. Via MiXCR, TCRdb re-called the multiplex PCR reads, giving one row per CDR3 protein. The V and J calls were determined by TCRdb, not by the authors. Among roughly 450,000 distinct CDR3 sequences listed, 20% to 25% were seen once. This clonotype originated in a female donor with Graves disease. The chain couples TRBV5-1 to TRBJ2-2, with a possible D match to TRBD1 (6 bases). The sample here was peripheral blood mononuclear cells (PBMCs), taken when the disease was refractory, from a patient treated with antithyroid drugs. The chain's CDR3 is CASSLVRGGTGELFF. The CDR3 DNA reads TGCGCCAGCAGCTTGGTCAGGGGCGGCACCGGGGAGCTGTTTTTT.